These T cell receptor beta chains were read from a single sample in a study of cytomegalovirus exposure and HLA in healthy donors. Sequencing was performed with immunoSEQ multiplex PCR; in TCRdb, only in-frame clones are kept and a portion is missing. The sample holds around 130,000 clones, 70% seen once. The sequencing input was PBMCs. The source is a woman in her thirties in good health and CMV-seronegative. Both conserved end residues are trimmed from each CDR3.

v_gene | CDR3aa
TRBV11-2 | ASSLDRATDTQY
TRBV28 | ASRMGLGQETQY
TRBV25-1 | ASSDPLSSYNEQF
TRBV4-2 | ASSHGASGREETQY
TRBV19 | ASSIEGGTQY
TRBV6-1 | ASSFPGGGTQPQH
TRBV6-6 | ASSYLEATNEKLF
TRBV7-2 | ASSLTGRSEQY
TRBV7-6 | ASTRRAGDSGGQETQY
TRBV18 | ASSPPVSGTAQY
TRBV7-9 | ASSFGGATETQY
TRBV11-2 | ASSLNGGGVDGELF
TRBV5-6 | ASRALSQGAQY
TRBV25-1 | ASSAQGLETQY
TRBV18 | ASSPSFAGDQETQY
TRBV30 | AWSSSGSATGELF
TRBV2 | ASSGQGKGYGYT
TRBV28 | ASSLGQAGGYT
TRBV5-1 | ASNPKLGGEQF